The rows below give T cell receptor beta chains drawn from one sample of a study of CXCR3-negative and CXCR3-positive naive CD8 T cells. One entry per CDR3 protein, without DNA, is what TCRdb gives after re-calling the 5' RACE reads. This repertoire comprises 150,000 to 180,000 distinct CDR3 sequences; its ten largest clones make up approximately 0.46%. Sequenced sample: naive CXCR3+ CD8+ T cells from blood. The receptors derive from a human donor in good health. Some clones in this sample may be carry-over from other donors' samples. The CDR3 runs from the conserved cysteine through the conserved F or W.

V	J	CDR3
TRBV5-4	TRBJ2-1	CASSLPYNEQFF
TRBV13	TRBJ2-5	CASSLRRRDRVGQETQYF
TRBV28	TRBJ2-1	CASSFGGIPGDEQFF
TRBV30	TRBJ2-2	CAWRFAAGGTGELFF
TRBV13	TRBJ1-6	CASSLSGLQYNSPLHF
TRBV4-3	TRBJ1-1	CASSQDVGTNTEAFF
TRBV20-1	TRBJ2-7	CSAREPGLAAFSYEQYF
TRBV7-2	TRBJ2-5	CASSEGPTQYF
TRBV11-2	TRBJ2-1	CASSGDRLYGEQFF
TRBV29-1	TRBJ2-1	CSVEDEDNEQFF
TRBV11-1	TRBJ2-7	CASSFGGGDRFSEQYF
TRBV7-9	TRBJ2-1	CASSPGRSEQFF
TRBV7-9	TRBJ2-7	CASSLKGGAGEQYF
TRBV28	TRBJ2-1	CASSRLEYNHEQFF
TRBV11-2	TRBJ2-5	CASSLELDYGAETQYF
TRBV6-5	TRBJ2-2	CASSSLSGELFF
TRBV29-1	TRBJ2-3	CSAKIGREVLRTDTQYF
TRBV7-9	TRBJ1-3	CASSLLLGTDSGNTIYF
TRBV5-1	TRBJ2-2	CASSPTGVRRYTGEPFF
TRBV28	TRBJ2-5	CASSLIQGVGETQYF
TRBV27	TRBJ1-5	CASSLFDRYSNQPQHF
TRBV9	TRBJ1-1	CASSVDGQMMNTEAFF
TRBV5-1	TRBJ2-7	CASTGTGPTEQYF
TRBV7-9	TRBJ2-1	CASSAARTGAGLRKFF
TRBV20-1	TRBJ2-1	CSAREEIPHNEQFF
TRBV27	TRBJ2-4	CASSFGPGGNIQYF
TRBV9	TRBJ2-1	CASSGQAGESSYNEQFF
TRBV20-1	TRBJ2-1	CSARDEEGTEKFF
TRBV29-1	TRBJ2-2	CSAESRANTGELFF
TRBV12-3/TRBV12-4	TRBJ2-5	CASSPSRGVETQYF
TRBV12-5	TRBJ2-6	CASALPYRGPPGANVLTF
TRBV12-3/TRBV12-4	TRBJ2-5	CASRQGTQETQYF
TRBV29-1	TRBJ2-5	CSVEGAVPETQYF
TRBV5-1	TRBJ2-3	CASTGGLAANMDTQYF
TRBV11-2	TRBJ2-7	CASSLGYYEQYF
TRBV7-9	TRBJ2-2	CASSLPLANTGELFF
TRBV12-3/TRBV12-4	TRBJ1-2	CASRLTGGNGYTF
TRBV29-1	TRBJ2-1	CSVEGLAGAPYNEQFF
TRBV10-2	TRBJ2-5	CASSEQGPWTQYF
TRBV11-2	TRBJ2-7	CASSPGPGGYEQYF
TRBV27	TRBJ2-1	CASSLWDGTSGGSFGIGEQFF
TRBV10-3	TRBJ2-2	CASGGAQSNTGELFF
TRBV28	TRBJ2-7	CASKYQGSYEQYF
TRBV12-3/TRBV12-4	TRBJ2-7	CASSTSGNIYEQYF
TRBV20-1	TRBJ2-5	CSARTREQYQETQYF
TRBV7-9	TRBJ2-5	CASSYLRGDSQETQYF
TRBV12-3/TRBV12-4	TRBJ2-7	CASSSGQASSYEQYF
TRBV29-1	TRBJ2-2	CSVDSGGASTGELFF
TRBV9	TRBJ2-7	CASSPLEGANEQYF